This TCR beta chain derives from a study of CD8+ T cells in alopecia areata. Reverse transcribed after extraction, RNA yielded cDNA as the sequencing template. Some clones are missing from TCRdb's copy, which holds only in-frame ones; the method was immunoSEQ multiplex PCR. This table has 100,000 to 120,000 clones, roughly 56% appearing once. The treatment was: oral pan-JAK inhibitor, 5-10 mg twice daily. Notes on this clone: No antigen is known for it.

Study-level findings and limits: It was lesional scalp, especially alopecia totalis/universalis, that showed higher clonality than normal scalp. The link between baseline CD8+ expansion and response remains uncertain with one nonresponder. Scalp clonality decreased significantly with tofacitinib, and so did expanded CD8+ clones among the top 100.

Specimen: CD4+ T cells sorted from blood, collected at week 24, from a patient treated with tofacitinib. The clonotype comes from a human donor with alopecia areata.

This chain's CDR3 is CASSQDLRPLTQPQHF. In DNA, the CDR3 is TGTGCCAGCAGCCAAGATCTGAGACCACTTACTCAGCCCCAGCATTTT. The genes are TRBV4-2 and TRBJ1-5; D call uncertain. This CDR3 is built from 16 residues. Germline CDR1 is LGHNA and CDR2 is YNFKEQ. V was pared by 0 bases and J by 6 bases, with 15 bases between.